Listed below are T cell receptor beta chains from one sample, sequenced in a study of T cells after yellow fever vaccination. Each CDR3 protein gets one entry after TCRdb re-called the 5' RACE reads with MiXCR. Here the sample spans 300,000 to 400,000 distinct CDR3 sequences, almost 4% being singletons. This sample comprised PBMCs, obtained 5 days after the yellow fever booster vaccination. These receptors originate from a young man who received the YFV17D yellow fever vaccine. The CDR3 runs from the conserved cysteine through the conserved F or W. D genes are given only for firm matches. Rows give clone size only sometimes, using once, few, many, or a class for an expanded clone.

cdr3_nt	cdr3_aa	d_call	v_call	j_call	clone_size
TGTGCCACCAGTGCCAGGACAGGGGCCGAAGCTTTCTTT	CATSARTGAEAFF	TRBD1	TRBV24-1	TRBJ1-1	-
TGTGCCAGCAGCACCGGGGTCGGGACAGTAGCCGGGGAGCTGTTTTTT	CASSTGVGTVAGELFF	TRBD1	TRBV9	TRBJ2-2	few
TGTGCCAGCAGTTTTCAGGGCAGAGGCTACACCTTC	CASSFQGRGYTF	-	TRBV12-3/TRBV12-4	TRBJ1-2	-
TGTGCCAGCAGCCCCTCGGGACAGGGGGCAGGTGGCTACACCTTC	CASSPSGQGAGGYTF	TRBD1	TRBV4-2	TRBJ1-2	few
TGCGCCAGCAGCTTGGAGGACAGCACAGATACGCAGTATTTT	CASSLEDSTDTQYF	-	TRBV5-1	TRBJ2-3	few
TGCGCCAGCAGCCCCTGGCCACGGGGCCGTACCGGGGAGCTGTTTTTT	CASSPWPRGRTGELFF	-	TRBV4-1	TRBJ2-2	few
TGTGCCAGCAGCTTAGCACAGGTCCAGTTCTTC	CASSLAQVQFF	-	TRBV7-9	TRBJ2-1	few
TGTGCCAGCAGCTTAGGTAGGACAGGGGCAGGCACTGAAGCTTTCTTT	CASSLGRTGAGTEAFF	TRBD1	TRBV11-2	TRBJ1-1	-
TGTGCCAGCAGTGAACTAGCGGGGGGGCAAGAGACCCAGTACTTC	CASSELAGGQETQYF	TRBD2	TRBV6-1	TRBJ2-5	many
TGTGCCAGCAGCCGCAGGGGCCCTGGGGGTCAGCCCCAGCATTTT	CASSRRGPGGQPQHF	-	TRBV5-6	TRBJ1-5	many
TGTGCCAGCAGCGCGGGACAGGGGAACACTGAAGCTTTCTTT	CASSAGQGNTEAFF	TRBD1	TRBV11-2	TRBJ1-1	many
TGTGCCAGCAGCTTCGGTACTAGAAACATTCAGTACTTC	CASSFGTRNIQYF	-	TRBV11-2	TRBJ2-4	-
TGTGCCAGCAGTGACCCCGGGCACAGTAACACTGAAGCTTTCTTT	CASSDPGHSNTEAFF	-	TRBV27	TRBJ1-1	many
TGTGCCAGCAGCTTACAGGGTCCAGCCAACGTCCTGACTTTC	CASSLQGPANVLTF	-	TRBV7-2	TRBJ2-6	-
TGTGCCAGCAGTCACACTAGCGATGAGCAGTTCTTC	CASSHTSDEQFF	TRBD2	TRBV6-1	TRBJ2-1	few
TGTGCCAGCAGGACTAGCGGGGGAGAGACCCAGTACTTC	CASRTSGGETQYF	TRBD2	TRBV7-9	TRBJ2-5	many
TGTGCCAGCAGCCTGTCGGGACTAGCCAATGAGCAGTTCTTC	CASSLSGLANEQFF	TRBD2	TRBV5-8	TRBJ2-1	few
TGTGCCAGCTCACCCACCCCAGCGGGGGCGTACAATGAGCAGTTCTTC	CASSPTPAGAYNEQFF	TRBD2	TRBV18	TRBJ2-1	-